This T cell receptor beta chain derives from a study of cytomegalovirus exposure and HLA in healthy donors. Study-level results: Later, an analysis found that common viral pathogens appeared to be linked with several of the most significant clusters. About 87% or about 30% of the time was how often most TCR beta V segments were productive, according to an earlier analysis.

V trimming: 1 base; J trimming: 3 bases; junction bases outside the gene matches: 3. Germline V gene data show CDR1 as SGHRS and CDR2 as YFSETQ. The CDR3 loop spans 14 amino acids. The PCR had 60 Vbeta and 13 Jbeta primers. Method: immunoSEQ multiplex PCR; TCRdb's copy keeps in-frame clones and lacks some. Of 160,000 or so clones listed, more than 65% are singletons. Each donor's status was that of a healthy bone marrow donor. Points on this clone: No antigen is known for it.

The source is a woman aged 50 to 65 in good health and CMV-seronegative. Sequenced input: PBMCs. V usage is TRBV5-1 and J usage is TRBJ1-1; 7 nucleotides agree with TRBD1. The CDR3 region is CASSLSRGDTEAFF. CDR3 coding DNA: TGCGCCAGCAGCTTGTCCAGGGGGGACACTGAAGCTTTCTTT.